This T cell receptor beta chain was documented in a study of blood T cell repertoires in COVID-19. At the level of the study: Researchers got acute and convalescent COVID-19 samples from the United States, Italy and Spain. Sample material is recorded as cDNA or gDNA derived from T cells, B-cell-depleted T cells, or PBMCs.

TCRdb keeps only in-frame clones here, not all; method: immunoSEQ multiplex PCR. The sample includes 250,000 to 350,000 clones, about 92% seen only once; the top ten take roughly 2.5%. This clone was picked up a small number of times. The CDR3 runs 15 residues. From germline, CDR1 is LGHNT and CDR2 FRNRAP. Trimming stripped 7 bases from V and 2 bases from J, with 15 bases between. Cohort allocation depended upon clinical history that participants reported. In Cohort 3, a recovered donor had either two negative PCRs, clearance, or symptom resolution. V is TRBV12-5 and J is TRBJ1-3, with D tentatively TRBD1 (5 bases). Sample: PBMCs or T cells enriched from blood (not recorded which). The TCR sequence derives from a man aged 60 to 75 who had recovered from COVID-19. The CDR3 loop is CASAGGSRAGNTIYF. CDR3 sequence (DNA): TGTGCTAGTGCCGGGGGGTCCAGGGCTGGAAACACCATATATTTT.